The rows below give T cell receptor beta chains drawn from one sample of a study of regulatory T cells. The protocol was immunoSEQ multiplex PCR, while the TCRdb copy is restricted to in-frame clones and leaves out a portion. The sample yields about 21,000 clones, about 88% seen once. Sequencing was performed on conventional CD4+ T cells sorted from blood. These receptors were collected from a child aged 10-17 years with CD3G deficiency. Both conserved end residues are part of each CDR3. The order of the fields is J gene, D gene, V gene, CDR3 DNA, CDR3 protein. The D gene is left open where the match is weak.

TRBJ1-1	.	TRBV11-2	TGTGCCAGCAGCGCCACTGCGAGCACTGAAGCTTTCTTT	CASSATASTEAFF
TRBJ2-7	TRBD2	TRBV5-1	TGCGCCAGCAGCCCGGGACTAGCGGGATCCTACGAGCAGTACTTC	CASSPGLAGSYEQYF
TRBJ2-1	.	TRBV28	TGTGCCAGCAGTTTGGGGACCTTCACTTACAATGAGCAGTTCTTC	CASSLGTFTYNEQFF
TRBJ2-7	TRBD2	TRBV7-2	TGTGCCAGCAGCTTAGATGGCGGGAGGGCCTCCCGGCAGTACTTC	CASSLDGGRASRQYF
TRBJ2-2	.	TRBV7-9	TGTGCCAGCAGCTCCGGGACTGCCGGGGACACCGGGGAGCTGTTTTTT	CASSSGTAGDTGELFF
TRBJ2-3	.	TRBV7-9	TGTGCCAGCAGCCGTTTCTTGGATACGCAGTATTTT	CASSRFLDTQYF
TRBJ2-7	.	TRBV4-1	TGCGCCAGCAGCCAAGAATCGGGGGAGCCCTACGAGCAGTACTTC	CASSQESGEPYEQYF
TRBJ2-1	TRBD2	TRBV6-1	TGTGCCAGCAGTGCGGGAACTAGCGGGAGGGGTAAAAGCTCCTACAATGAGCAGTTCTTC	CASSAGTSGRGKSSYNEQFF
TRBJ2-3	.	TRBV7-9	TGTGCCAGCAGTCGTGACTACTCAACAGATACGCAGTATTTT	CASSRDYSTDTQYF
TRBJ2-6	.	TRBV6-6	TGTGCCAGCAGACAGTCGAGCTCTGGGGCCAACGTCCTGACTTTC	CASRQSSSGANVLTF
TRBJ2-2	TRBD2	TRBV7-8	TGTGCCAGCAGCTTACTAGCGGTTAACACCGGGGAGCTGTTTTTT	CASSLLAVNTGELFF
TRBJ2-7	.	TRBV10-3	TGTGCCATCAGCCAGGGGGGGCGCGAGCAGTACTTC	CAISQGGREQYF